This TCR beta chain comes out of a study of blood T cells in healthy people across ages. CDR1 is MNHEY, CDR2 SVGEGT, per germline. This CDR3 has 13 residues. V lost 2 bases and J lost 7; bases outside the gene matches: 3. This clonotype occurred many times. Alongside a J-beta primer mix, a sample-barcoded 5' primer served in a second PCR lasting about 7 to 11 cycles. TCRdb fed the 5' RACE reads into MiXCR, producing one record per CDR3 protein. The sample shows about 840,000 distinct CDR3 sequences, 29% of them seen only once. A further study also used this sample, focusing on T cells of mothers and their children.

Sequenced material: blood. The receptor comes from a woman aged 35 to 49 in good health. The chain has TRBV6-2 or TRBV6-3 and TRBJ2-7; 9 bases are a match to TRBD1. The CDR3 loop reads CASSYLGQGEQYF. The CDR3 nucleotides are TGTGCCAGCAGTTACCTCGGACAGGGGGAGCAGTACTTC.